The 19 T cell receptor beta chains listed next were all sequenced from one sample in a study of blood T cell repertoires in COVID-19. Libraries were prepared by immunoSEQ multiplex PCR; TCRdb keeps only in-frame clonotypes and omits some of them. Of about 70,000 clones in the sample, approximately 86% were seen once. The sequenced sample was peripheral blood. Receptor source: a middle-aged man with COVID-19, enrolled during active disease.

The chain employs TRBV6-5 and TRBJ2-1, with 10 nucleotides matching TRBD1. The CDR3 spans 15 residues. From germline, CDR1 is MNHEY and CDR2 SVGAGI. V lost 6 bases and J lost 2; bases outside the gene matches: 4. DNA of the CDR3: TGTGCCAGCAGCTCCGGGACAGGGGCCTACAATGAGCAGTTCTTC. Protein: CASSSGTGAYNEQFF.

CDR3 region: CASRPGTSGYQETQYF. The DNA of the CDR3 is TGTGCCAGCAGACCTGGGACTAGCGGATACCAAGAGACCCAGTACTTC. The chain links TRBV7-8 to TRBJ2-5; TRBD2 matches at 11 bases. The CDR3 length is 16 residues. Germline-derived CDR1 and CDR2 are SGHVS and FQNEAQ. Trimming cost V 6 bases and J 0 bases; bases outside gene matches: 6.

The rearrangement links TRBV19 to TRBJ2-2, with 8 bases lining up with TRBD1. The length of the CDR3 is 15 residues. V lost 7 bases, J lost 2 bases, and 6 bases stayed unmatched. CDR1 LNHDA and CDR2 SQIVND come from the germline V gene (reference sequence). The CDR3: CASIRTGRNTGELFF. The CDR3 DNA is TGTGCCAGTATCCGGACAGGGCGAAACACCGGGGAGCTGTTTTTT.

The chain joins TRBV5-1 to TRBJ1-2; D gene unclear. V shed 7 bases and J shed 4 bases, with 11 bases lying between them. This CDR3 comprises 12 residues. Germline V lookup: CDR1 SGHRS, CDR2 YFSETQ. In nucleotides, the CDR3 is TGCGCCAGCGGTCGCGGTGGCTATGGCTACACCTTC. This encodes CASGRGGYGYTF.

The chain couples TRBV9 to TRBJ1-2; 8 bases agree with TRBD1. Germline CDR1 and CDR2: SGDLS and YYNGEE. The CDR3 runs to 14 residues. Germline trimming cut 0 bases from V and 5 bases from J; bases unmatched to any gene: 3. CDR3 nucleotide sequence: TGTGCCAGCAGCGTAGAACAGGGGGGGTATGGCTACACCTTC. Translation: CASSVEQGGYGYTF.

J is TRBJ1-5 and V is TRBV6-2 or TRBV6-3; D might be TRBD1 (6 bases). Trimming took off 5 bases at V and 6 bases at J, with 11 bases between the two ends. CDR3 length equals 13 residues. Germline CDR1 is MNHEY and CDR2 is SVGEGT. CDR3 protein: CASSDPGVQPQHF. As DNA, the CDR3 is TGTGCCAGCAGTGATCCAGGGGTTCAGCCCCAGCATTTT.

The rearrangement joins TRBV3-1 (or the pseudogene TRBV3-2) to TRBJ2-5; no definite D call. V lost 1 base and J lost 4, with 10 bases in between. This CDR3 has 14 amino acids. CDR1 and CDR2 (germline): LGHDT, YNNKEL (reference sequence). The CDR3 loop is CASSQVRGVETQYF. DNA of the CDR3: TGTGCCAGCAGCCAAGTTCGAGGCGTAGAGACCCAGTACTTC.

The chain uses TRBV5-1 and TRBJ2-2; D not certain. V shed 0 bases and J shed 3 bases, with 6 bases lying between them. In germline, CDR1 is SGHRS, CDR2 YFSETQ. The CDR3 has 14 residues. CDR3 DNA sequence: TGCGCCAGCAGCTTGGAACAATACACCGGGGAGCTGTTTTTT. The encoded protein is CASSLEQYTGELFF.

The CDR3 DNA reads TGTGCCTGGATTGACGGGGAGGGAACGACCTATAATTCACCCCTCCACTTT. Amino acid sequence: CAWIDGEGTTYNSPLHF. The rearrangement joins TRBV30 to TRBJ1-6; no clear D gene. In germline, CDR1 is GTSNPN, CDR2 SVGIG (reference sequence). Trimming stripped 4 bases from V and 2 bases from J, with 18 bases between. The CDR3 length is 17 residues. Together with reference TRBV30 and TRBJ1-6, the CDR3 gives the full variable domain: SQTIHQWPATLVQPVGSPLSLECTVEGTSNPNLYWYRQAAGRGLQLLFYSVGIGQISSEVPQNLSASRPQDRQFILSSKKLLLSDSGFYLCAWIDGEGTTYNSPLHFGNGTRLTVT.

This clone was counted a single time. This chain joins TRBV15 and TRBJ2-7, with 10 bases that match TRBD1. In germline, CDR1 is LNHNV, CDR2 YYDKDF (reference sequence). V lost 1 base, J lost 5 bases, and 2 bases stayed unmatched. The CDR3 length is 14 residues. The DNA of the CDR3 is TGTGCCACCAGCAGAGGACAGGGGGCCAACGAGCAGTACTTC. This codes for CATSRGQGANEQYF.

The J gene is TRBJ1-2, the V gene TRBV30; weak D call: TRBD1 (5 bases). Germline lookup yields CDR1 GTSNPN and CDR2 SVGIG (reference sequence). The V end was cut by 4 bases, the J end by 2 bases, with 14 bases between. This CDR3 has 14 residues. The CDR3 loop is CAWTGRAGNYGYTF. For the CDR3, the DNA is TGTGCCTGGACGGGTAGGGCAGGGAACTATGGCTACACCTTC.

The chain carries TRBV6-2 or TRBV6-3 and TRBJ1-1; 7 bases map to TRBD1. Germline values: CDR1 MNHEY, CDR2 SVGEGT. This CDR3 has 16 amino acids. Unmatched junction bases numbered 4, after V lost 0 bases and J lost 0 bases. In nucleotides, the CDR3 is TGTGCCAGCAGTTACTCGAGACAGGGTGTGAACACTGAAGCTTTCTTT. Protein sequence: CASSYSRQGVNTEAFF.

This chain joins TRBV6-5 and TRBJ2-3; no clear D gene. The CDR3 totals 16 residues. The germline V and J ends were trimmed by 4 bases and 2 bases, with 16 bases remaining between them. Germline lookup yields CDR1 MNHEY and CDR2 SVGAGI. The CDR3 here is CASSSPPIEITDTQYF. Written as DNA, the CDR3 is TGTGCCAGCAGTTCTCCCCCGATTGAGATCACAGATACGCAGTATTTT.

The chain employs TRBV5-1 and TRBJ2-5; 7 bases agree with TRBD2. The V and J ends lost 0 bases and 4 bases, in that order; junction bases with no gene match: 3. This CDR3 region has 14 residues. Germline values: CDR1 SGHRS, CDR2 YFSETQ. The CDR3 sequence: CASSLVGEGETQYF. The CDR3 DNA is TGCGCCAGCAGCTTGGTGGGGGAGGGAGAGACCCAGTACTTC.

The chain carries TRBV6-5 and TRBJ2-2; 8 bases agree with TRBD1. The CDR3 consists of 15 residues. The germline gives CDR1 MNHEY, CDR2 SVGAGI. V dropped 5 bases and J dropped 3; count of bases not matched to a gene: 5. The CDR3 region is CASSHRGWDTGELFF. CDR3 DNA sequence: TGTGCCAGCAGTCACAGGGGGTGGGACACCGGGGAGCTGTTTTTT.

The chain is built from TRBV5-1 and TRBJ2-3; 12 nucleotides match TRBD2. Per the germline V gene, CDR1 is SGHRS and CDR2 is YFSETQ. The CDR3 length is 21 residues. After removal of 0 bases from V and 4 bases from J, the junction contained 18 bases not matched to a gene. The CDR3 DNA is TGCGCCAGCAGCTTGGCCGATACTAGCGGGGGGCCTTGGGGACAAGCAGATACGCAGTATTTT. Encoded protein: CASSLADTSGGPWGQADTQYF.

This chain links TRBV18 with TRBJ2-5; D not certain. Trimming stripped 1 base from V and 1 base from J, with 10 bases between. This CDR3 spans 15 amino acids. The germline V gene has CDR1 KGHSH and CDR2 LQKENI. The CDR3 DNA sequence: TGTGCCAGCTCACCACGAGGAGATTCCCAAGAGACCCAGTACTTC. Its translation: CASSPRGDSQETQYF.

This chain connects TRBV27 to TRBJ1-2; 10 nucleotides agree with TRBD1. CDR1 and CDR2 (germline): MNHEY, SMNVEV (reference sequence). The CDR3 extends over 16 amino acids. V trimming: 6 bases; J trimming: 2 bases; junction bases outside the gene matches: 9. This CDR3 reads CASRPDRGLKNYGYTF. Written as DNA, the CDR3 is TGTGCCAGCAGACCCGACAGGGGGCTGAAAAACTATGGCTACACCTTC.

CDR3 sequence reads: CASSQGVNNYGYTF. CDR3 nucleotide sequence: TGTGCCAGCAGTCAGGGTGTCAATAACTATGGCTACACCTTC. The chain joins TRBV28 to TRBJ1-2; D is possibly TRBD1 (5 bases). Trimming removed 5 bases from V and 1 base from J, with 11 bases in between. Germline assignment: CDR1 MDHEN and CDR2 SYDVKM. The CDR3 is 14 residues long.